This entry features one T cell receptor (beta chain) sequence. Its antigen remains unidentified. PCR employed 60 Vbeta and 13 Jbeta primers. Some clones are missing from TCRdb's copy, which holds only in-frame ones; the method was immunoSEQ multiplex PCR. The repertoire holds approximately 150,000 clones, with 75% to 90% as singletons. Germline assignment: CDR1 KGHSH and CDR2 LQKENI. V dropped 3 bases and J dropped 5 bases, with 10 bases sitting between them. This CDR3 is built from 13 residues. This specimen comes from a study of cytomegalovirus exposure and HLA in healthy donors. Study-level information: Of all 400 or so donors who were genotyped, around 79% belonged to the Caucasian-associated ancestry cluster.

Study-level results: Prior analysis indicated that the majority of TCR beta V segments exhibited productivity approximately 87% or approximately 30% of the time. There were 150 to 200 TCR beta chains listed as cytomegalovirus-associated.

The sequence derives from a woman between 25 and 40 years old in good health and CMV-seronegative. Sequenced: PBMCs. The chain couples TRBV18 to TRBJ1-2, with D uncertain. The CDR3 sequence is CASSPAGIYGYTF. CDR3 bases: TGTGCCAGCTCACCCGCCGGTATTTATGGCTACACCTTC.